This TCR beta chain was obtained from a study of cytomegalovirus exposure and HLA in healthy donors. The germline gives CDR1 MNHEY, CDR2 SVGAGI. CDR3 length equals 14 residues. The V and J ends lost 7 bases and 9 bases respectively, with 19 bases between them. The PCR ran on 60 Vbeta and 13 Jbeta primers. This table comes from immunoSEQ multiplex PCR, and its TCRdb copy is limited to in-frame clones, with some not included. The sample consists of about 81,000 clones, around four fifths of them appearing once. The sequenced sample consisted of PBMCs. The rearrangement uses TRBV6-5 and TRBJ2-1; D may be TRBD2 (6 bases). The receptor comes from a man over 45 in good health and CMV-seropositive. CDR3 sequence: CASTSGSTGSEQFF. The CDR3 DNA is TGTGCCAGCACCAGCGGGTCGACGGGCTCTGAGCAGTTCTTC.